A selection of T cell receptor beta chains follows, all from one sample in a study of cytomegalovirus exposure and HLA in healthy donors. Profiling relied on immunoSEQ multiplex PCR, and the TCRdb table lists in-frame clones only, not all of them. Among about 250,000 clones listed, under 80% were seen once. The specimen was PBMCs. Receptor source: a female donor in good health and CMV-seronegative. Each CDR3 is given with its conserved first and last residue. D genes are given only for firm matches. Size values are once, few and many counts, or a class for expanded clones, and some rows have none.

d_call,v_call,j_call,clone_size,cdr3_nt,cdr3_aa
NA,TRBV5-1,TRBJ2-3,few,TGCGCCAGCAGCTTGTTCGGGGATTTGGCAGATACGCAGTATTTT,CASSLFGDLADTQYF
NA,TRBV7-9,TRBJ1-1,few,TGTGCCAGCAGCTTAGGGGACACGAACACTGAAGCTTTCTTT,CASSLGDTNTEAFF
TRBD2,TRBV18,TRBJ2-1,few,TGTGCCAGCTCACCCCAAGCGGGGGCGATCGATGAGCAGTTCTTC,CASSPQAGAIDEQFF
NA,TRBV18,TRBJ1-2,many,TGTGCCAGCTCACCACCAACAGAGAGCTATGGCTACACCTTC,CASSPPTESYGYTF
NA,TRBV19,TRBJ2-7,NA,TGTGCCAGTAGCCGAGGGCTAACAGACTACGAGCAGTACTTC,CASSRGLTDYEQYF
NA,TRBV27,TRBJ2-7,NA,TGTGCCAGCAGTTCCCAGACTGGTGGGTACGAGCAGTACTTC,CASSSQTGGYEQYF
TRBD2,TRBV4-1,TRBJ2-7,NA,TGCGCCAGCAGCCCAAGGGGACTAGCGGTCCACGAGCAGTACTTC,CASSPRGLAVHEQYF
NA,TRBV6-1,TRBJ1-4,few,TGTGCCAGCAGTGAATTGGGGGGATTAGGAGAAAAACTGTTTTTT,CASSELGGLGEKLFF
TRBD2,TRBV6-5,TRBJ2-7,NA,TGTGCCAGCAGTTACCAGCGGGGCGCCTACGAGCAGTACTTC,CASSYQRGAYEQYF
NA,TRBV19,TRBJ2-3,NA,TGTGCCAGTAGTCCAGAGGCAGACCCCGATACGCAGTATTTT,CASSPEADPDTQYF
TRBD2,TRBV27,TRBJ2-1,few,TGTGCCAGCAGTTTTTTGGGACTAGCGGAGCACAATGAGCAGTTCTTC,CASSFLGLAEHNEQFF
NA,TRBV27,TRBJ1-4,NA,TGTGCCAGCAGTTTACGGCCAGGGTGGGCTGCAACTAATGAAAAACTGTTTTTT,CASSLRPGWAATNEKLFF
NA,TRBV30,TRBJ2-3,few,TGTGCCTGGAGTATTTTAGCGGTCTTCACAGATACGCAGTATTTT,CAWSILAVFTDTQYF
TRBD2,TRBV7-2,TRBJ2-7,NA,TGTGCCAGCAGCCAATGGGGGGGAATGACTAGCGGGAGGCACTACGAGCAGTACTTC,CASSQWGGMTSGRHYEQYF
NA,TRBV5-5,TRBJ1-1,few,TGTGCCAGCGGTTGGTTCGAGGAAGCTTTCTTT,CASGWFEEAFF
NA,TRBV19,TRBJ2-6,NA,TGTGTTTACCACGACATTATGTTCTGGTGGGCCAACGTCCTGACTTTC,CVYHDIMFWWANVLTF
TRBD1,TRBV9,TRBJ2-2,NA,TGTGCCAGCAGCGTAGCCGCCAGGGGGACCGGGGAGCTGTTTTTT,CASSVAARGTGELFF
TRBD1,TRBV6-5,TRBJ2-7,NA,TGTGCCAGCTCACCGGGACAGGGCCTTTACGAGCAGTACTTC,CASSPGQGLYEQYF